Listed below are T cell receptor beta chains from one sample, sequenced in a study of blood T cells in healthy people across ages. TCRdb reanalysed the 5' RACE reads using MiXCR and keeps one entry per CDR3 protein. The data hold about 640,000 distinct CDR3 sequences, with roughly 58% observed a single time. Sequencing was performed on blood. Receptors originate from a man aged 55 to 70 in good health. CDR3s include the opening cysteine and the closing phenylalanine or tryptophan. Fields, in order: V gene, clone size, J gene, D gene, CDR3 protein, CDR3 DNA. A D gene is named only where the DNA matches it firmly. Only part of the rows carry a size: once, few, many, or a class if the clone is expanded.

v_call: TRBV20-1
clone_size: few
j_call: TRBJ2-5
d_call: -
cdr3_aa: CSASDSGYQYF
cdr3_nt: TGCAGTGCTAGCGATTCAGGGTATCAGTACTTC

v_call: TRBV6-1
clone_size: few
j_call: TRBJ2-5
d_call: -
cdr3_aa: CASSEDPKGETQYF
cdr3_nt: TGTGCCAGCAGTGAGGACCCTAAGGGAGAGACCCAGTACTTC

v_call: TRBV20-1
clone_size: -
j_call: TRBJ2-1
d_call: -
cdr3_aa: CSAGRTDNEQFF
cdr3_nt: TGCAGTGCTGGTAGGACGGACAATGAGCAGTTCTTC

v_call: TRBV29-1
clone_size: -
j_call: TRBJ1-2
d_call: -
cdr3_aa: CSVEVLIRGFGYGYTF
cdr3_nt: TGCAGCGTTGAAGTTCTCATTAGGGGATTTGGCTATGGCTACACCTTC

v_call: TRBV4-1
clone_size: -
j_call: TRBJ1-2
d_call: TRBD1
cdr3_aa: CASSQGQGMGYGYTF
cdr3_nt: TGCGCCAGCAGCCAAGGACAGGGAATGGGCTATGGCTACACCTTC

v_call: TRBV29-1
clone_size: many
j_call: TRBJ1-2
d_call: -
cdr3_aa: CSVETGRGGYTF
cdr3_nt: TGCAGCGTTGAAACGGGGAGGGGTGGCTACACCTTC

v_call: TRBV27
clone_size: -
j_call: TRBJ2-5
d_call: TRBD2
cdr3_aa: CASSRLAGGPVQETQYF
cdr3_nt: TGTGCCAGCAGTAGGCTAGCGGGGGGGCCCGTCCAAGAGACCCAGTACTTC

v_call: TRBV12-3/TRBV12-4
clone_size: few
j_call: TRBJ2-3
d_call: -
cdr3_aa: CASSLRMAYSTDTQYF
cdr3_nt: TGTGCCAGCAGTTTACGTATGGCCTATAGCACAGATACGCAGTATTTT

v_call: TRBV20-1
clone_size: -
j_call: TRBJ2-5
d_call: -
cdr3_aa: CSASLRQAGETQYF
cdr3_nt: TGCAGTGCTAGCCTCCGACAGGCAGGCGAGACCCAGTACTTC

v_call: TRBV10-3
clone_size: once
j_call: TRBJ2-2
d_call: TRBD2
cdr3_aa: CAISPGTSGGTYTGELFF
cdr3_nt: TGTGCCATCAGCCCCGGGACTAGCGGGGGGACCTACACCGGGGAGCTGTTTTTT

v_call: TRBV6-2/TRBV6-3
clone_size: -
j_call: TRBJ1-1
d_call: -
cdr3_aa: CASSYGAGLNTEAFF
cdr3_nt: TGTGCCAGCAGTTACGGGGCAGGATTGAACACTGAAGCTTTCTTT

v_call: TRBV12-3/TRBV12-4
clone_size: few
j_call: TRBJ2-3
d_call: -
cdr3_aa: CASGLAATRDTQYF
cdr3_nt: TGTGCCAGCGGGCTAGCTGCCACGAGAGATACGCAGTATTTT

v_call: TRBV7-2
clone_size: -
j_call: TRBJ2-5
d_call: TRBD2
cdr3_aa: CASRNEGLAEETQYF
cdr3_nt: TGTGCCAGCAGAAACGAGGGGCTAGCGGAAGAGACCCAGTACTTC

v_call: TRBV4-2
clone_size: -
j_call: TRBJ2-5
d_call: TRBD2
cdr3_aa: CASRRSGSDIGQYF
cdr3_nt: TGTGCCAGCAGACGTAGCGGGAGCGATATCGGGCAGTACTTC

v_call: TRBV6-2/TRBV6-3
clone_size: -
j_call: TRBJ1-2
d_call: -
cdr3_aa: CASSGAGANYGYTF
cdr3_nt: TGTGCCAGCAGTGGGGCAGGAGCTAACTATGGCTACACCTTC

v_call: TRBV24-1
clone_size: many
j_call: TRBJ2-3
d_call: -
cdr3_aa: CATSDPNTDTQYF
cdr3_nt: TGTGCCACCAGTGACCCCAACACAGATACGCAGTATTTT